The 21 T cell receptor beta chains given below trace back to one sample, sequenced in a study of T cells after yellow fever vaccination. TCRdb passed the 5' RACE reads through MiXCR, listing each CDR3 protein once. The sample has 180,000 or so distinct CDR3 sequences, approximately 11% seen once. The starting material was CD8+ T cells sorted from PBMCs, obtained 15 days after the yellow fever booster vaccination. The receptors stem from a man between 18 and 35 years old who received the YFV17D yellow fever vaccine.

This clonotype showed up just a few times. The chain is built from TRBV19 and TRBJ1-6; D remains unclear. The germline V gene has CDR1 LNHDA and CDR2 SQIVND (reference sequence). The V end was cut by 3 bases, the J end by 10 bases, with 10 bases between. This CDR3 is built from 13 residues. CDR3 sequence reads: CASSMWGESPLHF. CDR3 DNA sequence: TGTGCCAGTAGTATGTGGGGAGAATCACCCCTCCACTTT.

This rearrangement joins TRBV11-2 to TRBJ2-2; a weak D match, TRBD1 (5 bases). The germline V gene encodes CDR1 SGHAT and CDR2 FQNNGV. CDR3 size: 17 residues. Trimming removed 7 bases from V and 5 bases from J, with 23 bases in between. The CDR3 DNA is TGTGCCAGCACCATATCCCGCGTGTCAGGGCGAACCGGGGAGCTGTTTTTT. Protein sequence: CASTISRVSGRTGELFF.

The chain is built from TRBV7-9 and TRBJ1-5, with 11 nucleotides matching TRBD1. The germline V gene has CDR1 SEHNR and CDR2 FQNEAQ (reference sequence). V was pared by 2 bases and J by 6 bases, with 6 bases of the junction left unmatched. The CDR3 is 16 amino acids. CDR3 sequence reads: CASSLWGQGVAQPQHF. The CDR3 bases are TGTGCCAGCAGCTTATGGGGACAGGGGGTTGCTCAGCCCCAGCATTTT.

The chain recombines TRBV12-3 or TRBV12-4 with TRBJ1-2; D is ambiguous. V was trimmed by 1 base and J by 8 bases, leaving 11 bases between them. CDR3 size: 13 residues. In DNA form, the CDR3 reads TGTGCCAGCAGTTTAGTGGGCAGTTTCGGCTACACCTTC. It is translated as CASSLVGSFGYTF.

The chain has TRBV18 and TRBJ2-7; weak D call: TRBD2 (6 bases). Looked up from germline, CDR1 is KGHSH and CDR2 is LQKENI. V shed 6 bases and J shed 7 bases, with 22 bases lying between them. The length of the CDR3 is 15 residues. CDR3 residues: CASSPSRRRESEQYV. The CDR3 nucleotides read TGTGCCAGCTCCCCTTCCCGCCGGAGGGAGAGTGAGCAGTACGTC.

This clonotype has only a few counts. This chain uses TRBV4-1 with TRBJ2-3; D is unclear. This CDR3 region has 11 residues. The V gene's germline CDR1 is MGHRA and CDR2 YSYEKL. Trimming removed 2 bases from V and 6 bases from J, with 3 bases in between. The chain's CDR3 is CASSQFDTQYF. The CDR3, as DNA: TGCGCCAGCAGCCAATTTGATACGCAGTATTTT.

This chain joins TRBV4-1 and TRBJ2-2; TRBD2 is a possible D gene (5 bases). The V end was cut by 0 bases, the J end by 2 bases, with 16 bases between. CDR3 length: 18 amino acids. Germline V CDR1 and CDR2: MGHRA, YSYEKL. The CDR3: CASSQDRTSLPNTGELFF. In DNA, the CDR3 is TGCGCCAGCAGCCAAGATCGGACTTCCCTCCCCAACACCGGGGAGCTGTTTTTT.

The genes are TRBV9 and TRBJ2-3, with 9 bases aligning to TRBD2. The trim removed 2 bases at V and 4 bases at J, leaving 5 bases unmatched. In germline, CDR1 is SGDLS, CDR2 YYNGEE. The CDR3 has 15 amino acids. The DNA of the CDR3 is TGTGCCAGCAGCGTCGGGGCGGGGGGGTCAGATACGCAGTATTTT. Translated: CASSVGAGGSDTQYF.

The rearrangement uses TRBV6-2 or TRBV6-3 and TRBJ2-3; 7 nucleotides agree with TRBD1. The CDR3 loop spans 15 amino acids. Trimming cost V 8 bases and J 2 bases; bases outside gene matches: 10. The germline V gene encodes CDR1 MNHEY and CDR2 SVGEGT. CDR3 loop: CASGDSNIVTDTQYF. The CDR3 bases are TGTGCCAGCGGGGACAGTAATATCGTCACAGATACGCAGTATTTT.

This clonotype was counted only a few times. The chain is built from TRBV5-4 and TRBJ2-7; D perhaps matches TRBD2 (5 bases). Deletions cut 0 bases from V and 2 bases from J, with 6 bases between. The CDR3 totals 13 residues. CDR1 and CDR2 (germline): SGHNT, YYREEE (reference sequence). CDR3 sequence (DNA): TGTGCCAGCAGCTTGGACGGGACCTACGAGCAGTACTTC. This encodes CASSLDGTYEQYF.

This clonotype has just a few counts. The V gene is TRBV7-9, the J gene TRBJ2-7, with 8 bases that match TRBD1. V lost 5 bases, J lost 6 bases, and 6 bases stayed unmatched. The CDR3 spans 13 residues. Germline V gene data show CDR1 as SEHNR and CDR2 as FQNEAQ (reference sequence). Here the CDR3 reads CASSGQGKVEQYF. CDR3 DNA sequence: TGTGCCAGCAGCGGACAGGGAAAGGTCGAGCAGTACTTC.

The rearrangement uses TRBV5-6 and TRBJ2-2, with D possibly matching TRBD1 (6 bases). The ends were cut back, 4 bases at V and 4 bases at J, with 14 bases in the middle. CDR1 SGHDT and CDR2 YYEEEE come from the germline V gene. The CDR3 has 15 amino acids. CDR3 residues: CASSRIQGLTGELFF. The CDR3 DNA follows: TGTGCCAGCAGCCGAATACAGGGTCTCACCGGGGAGCTGTTTTTT.

This clonotype was counted between two and nine times. The CDR3 sequence: CASSSALNTEAFF. As DNA, the CDR3 is TGTGCCAGCAGCTCGGCCCTGAACACTGAAGCTTTCTTT. The genes are TRBV7-3 and TRBJ1-1, with D hard to call. This CDR3 region has 13 residues. Germline-derived CDR1 and CDR2 are SGHTA and FQGTGA. The V end was cut by 4 bases, the J end by 0 bases, with 6 bases between.

The sample holds a few counts of this clonotype. The rearrangement links TRBV15 to TRBJ2-5; D unclear. The CDR3 consists of 13 residues. Trimming left V 5 bases short and J 7 bases short, with 14 bases between. Per germline, CDR1 LNHNV and CDR2 YYDKDF (reference sequence). The CDR3 protein is CATSGRALGTQYF. CDR3 bases: TGTGCCACCAGCGGCCGGGCCCTCGGGACCCAGTACTTC.

This clonotype appeared a few times. V gene TRBV12-3 or TRBV12-4 combines with J gene TRBJ1-1; no clear D. The V end was cut by 6 bases, the J end by 1 base, with 12 bases between. The CDR3 has 14 residues. The CDR3 loop is CASSLRPANTEAFF. The CDR3 DNA sequence: TGTGCCAGCAGCCTGCGCCCAGCGAACACTGAAGCTTTCTTT.

This clonotype has just a few counts. The V gene is TRBV10-3, the J gene TRBJ2-3, with D unresolved. The CDR3 is 13 amino acids. CDR1 ENHRY and CDR2 SYGVKD come from the germline V gene. The ends were cut back, 0 bases at V and 6 bases at J, with 7 bases in the middle. CDR3 sequence (DNA): TGTGCCATCAGTGAGTCGAATGGGGATACGCAGTATTTT. Protein product: CAISESNGDTQYF.

This clonotype was found a few times. The chain couples TRBV27 to TRBJ2-1; possible D gene TRBD2, 6 bases. The CDR3 loop spans 16 amino acids. Germline assignment: CDR1 MNHEY and CDR2 SMNVEV (reference sequence). V lost 0 bases and J lost 9, with 18 bases in between. DNA of the CDR3: TGTGCCAGCAGTTTATCCGGGGGAGGCTTTTGGGGTGAGCAGTTCTTC. As protein: CASSLSGGGFWGEQFF.

The V call is TRBV7-9, the J call TRBJ2-3, with 8 bases identical to TRBD2. CDR3 length: 17 amino acids. V trimming: 2 bases; J trimming: 5 bases; junction bases outside the gene matches: 12. Germline V gene sequence: CDR1 SEHNR, CDR2 FQNEAQ (reference sequence). CDR3 region: CASSLLGSGDAQDTQYF. DNA of the CDR3: TGTGCCAGCAGCTTACTAGGTAGCGGGGACGCACAAGATACGCAGTATTTT.

In its sample, this clonotype was seen a few times. The rearrangement joins TRBV11-2 to TRBJ1-5, with a weak D call TRBD1 (5 bases). Trimming cost V 2 bases and J 0 bases, with 8 bases left between them. Germline-derived CDR1 and CDR2 are SGHAT and FQNNGV. The CDR3 has 15 residues. The CDR3 is CASSLQGNSNQPQHF. In DNA, the CDR3 is TGTGCCAGCAGCTTACAGGGAAATAGCAATCAGCCCCAGCATTTT.

In this sample, this clonotype turned up a few times. The chain employs TRBV5-4 and TRBJ1-6; no firm D call. Trimming took off 1 base at V and 0 bases at J, with 5 bases between the two ends. The CDR3 covers 15 residues. Germline-derived CDR1 and CDR2 are SGHNT and YYREEE (reference sequence). CDR3 sequence: CASSLKGSYNSPLHF. CDR3 in DNA: TGTGCCAGCAGCTTGAAGGGCTCCTATAATTCACCCCTCCACTTT.

This clonotype was recorded only once. The V and J genes are TRBV6-1 and TRBJ2-1, with 14 bases lining up with TRBD2. This CDR3 spans 15 amino acids. V shed 6 bases and J 12 bases; nucleotides not matched to a gene: 10. CDR1 is MNHNS and CDR2 is SASEGT in the germline V gene. CDR3 protein: CASRGLAGDVYGQFF. DNA of the CDR3: TGTGCCAGCAGGGGACTAGCGGGGGACGTTTATGGGCAGTTCTTC.